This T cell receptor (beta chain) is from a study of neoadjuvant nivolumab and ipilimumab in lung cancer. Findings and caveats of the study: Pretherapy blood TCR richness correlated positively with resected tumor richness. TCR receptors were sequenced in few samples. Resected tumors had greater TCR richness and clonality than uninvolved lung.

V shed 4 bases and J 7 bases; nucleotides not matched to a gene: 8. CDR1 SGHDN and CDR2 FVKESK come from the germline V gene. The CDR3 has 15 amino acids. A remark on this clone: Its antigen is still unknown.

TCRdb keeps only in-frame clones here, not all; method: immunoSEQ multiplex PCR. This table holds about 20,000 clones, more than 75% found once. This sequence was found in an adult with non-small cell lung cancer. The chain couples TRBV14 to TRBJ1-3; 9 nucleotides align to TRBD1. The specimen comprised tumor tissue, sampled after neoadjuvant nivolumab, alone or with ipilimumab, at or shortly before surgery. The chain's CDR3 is CASSLDRGLLNTIYF. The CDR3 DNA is TGTGCCAGCAGCCTGGACAGGGGCCTGCTGAACACCATATATTTT.